Each of the 10 T cell receptor beta chains below was sequenced from the same sample in a study of human T cells and chemical hapten exposure. The time point: patch test 2, 6 weeks after DPC sensitization. Treatment described: therapeutic diphenylcyclopropenone sensitization with weekly scalp DPC. In TCRdb, the RACE reads were re-called with MiXCR into one record per CDR3 protein. Counted here are under 85,000 distinct CDR3 sequences, approximately 10% occurring once; the ten biggest clones make up roughly 6.8%. This sample comprised whole blood, obtained in connection with sensitization to the hapten diphenylcyclopropenone (DPC). The receptor set was obtained from a woman between 45 and 60 years old with alopecia areata. Some clones in this sample may be carry-over from other donors' samples.

This clonotype was recorded many times. The chain has TRBV7-6 and TRBJ2-1; TRBD2 matches 8 bases. Germline CDR1 and CDR2: SGHVS and FNYEAQ. This CDR3 has 15 amino acids. The V segment lost 5 bases and the J segment 9 bases; nucleotides outside the gene matches: 12. The CDR3 DNA reads as TGTGCCAGCAGCCGTACAAGCGGGAGAGGGGGTGAGCAGTTCTTC. It encodes CASSRTSGRGGEQFF.

Many counts were recorded for this clonotype. The chain links TRBV18 to TRBJ1-5, with TRBD1 matching 9 bases. CDR3 size: 19 residues. Unmatched junction bases numbered 19, after V lost 6 bases and J lost 4 bases. Germline CDR1 and CDR2: KGHSH and LQKENI. CDR3 DNA sequence: TGTGCCAGCTCGAGCGGACGGGACAGGGTGGAGTTAGCAAATCAGCCCCAGCATTTT. Translation gives CASSSGRDRVELANQPQHF.

The gene calls are TRBV20-1 and TRBJ2-7, with D possibly matching TRBD2 (5 bases). Per the germline V gene, CDR1 is DFQATT and CDR2 is SNEGSKA (reference sequence). The ends were cut back, 5 bases at V and 2 bases at J, with 19 bases in the middle. The CDR3 length is 15 residues. The CDR3: CSAFPWGSEAYEQYF. Here the CDR3 DNA reads TGCAGTGCTTTCCCTTGGGGTAGCGAGGCCTACGAGCAGTACTTC.

This clonotype was observed many times. The rearrangement joins TRBV11-2 to TRBJ2-2; maybe TRBD2 (5 bases). CDR1 SGHAT and CDR2 FQNNGV come from the germline V gene. V gave up 5 bases and J gave up 4 bases, with 5 bases separating them. This CDR3 region has 12 residues. The CDR3 DNA reads as TGTGCCAGCAGCCGGGGCACCGGGGAGCTGTTTTTT. It codes for CASSRGTGELFF. Filled out from reference TRBV11-2 and TRBJ2-2, the complete variable domain reads EAGVAQSPRYKIIEKRQSVAFWCNPISGHATLYWYQQILGQGPKLLIQFQNNGVVDDSQLPKDRFSAERLKGVDSTLKIQPAKLEDSAVYLCASSRGTGELFFGEGSRLTVL.

This clonotype was counted at least ten times. J is TRBJ2-7 and V is TRBV6-1, with 9 bases lining up with TRBD2. Trimming took 4 bases from V and 5 from J; bases not matched to a gene: 6. Germline lookup yields CDR1 MNHNS and CDR2 SASEGT. The CDR3 is made up of 14 amino acids. DNA for the CDR3: TGTGCCAGCAGTGTTCTAGCGGGATTTGACGAGCAGTACTTC. Its translation is CASSVLAGFDEQYF.

This clonotype appeared many times. V usage is TRBV20-1 and J usage is TRBJ2-1, with 10 bases fitting TRBD2. Trimming at V came to 5 bases and at J to 3 bases, leaving 7 bases not matched to a gene. CDR1 is DFQATT, CDR2 SNEGSKA, per germline (reference sequence). The CDR3 totals 15 residues. Here the CDR3 DNA reads TGCAGTGCTCACCGTAGCGGGAGGATCTACAATGAGCAGTTCTTC. Translated, it gives CSAHRSGRIYNEQFF.

This clonotype showed up many times. J is TRBJ2-2 and V is TRBV19; D is possibly TRBD2 (5 bases). The CDR3 spans 14 residues. V was shortened by 4 bases and J by 6 bases, with 12 bases between the two germline ends. Germline assignment: CDR1 LNHDA and CDR2 SQIVND (reference sequence). The CDR3 here is CASSRETRAGELFF. Here the CDR3 DNA reads TGTGCCAGTAGTAGGGAAACTAGGGCCGGGGAGCTGTTTTTT. The full variable domain, rest sourced from reference TRBV19 and TRBJ2-2, is DGGITQSPKYLFRKEGQNVTLSCEQNLNHDAMYWYRQDPGQGLRLIYYSQIVNDFQKGDIAEGYSVSREKKESFPLTVTSAQKNPTAFYLCASSRETRAGELFFGEGSRLTVL.

This clonotype has a count of ten or more. The CDR3 here is CSASETRNTGELFF. Here the CDR3 DNA reads TGCAGTGCTTCTGAGACTAGGAACACCGGGGAGCTGTTTTTT. The rearrangement links TRBV29-1 to TRBJ2-2; perhaps TRBD2 as D (6 bases). This CDR3 contains 14 residues. In germline, CDR1 is SQVTM, CDR2 ANQGSEA.

J is TRBJ1-3 and V is TRBV11-2; D is uncertain. Germline V gene data show CDR1 as SGHAT and CDR2 as FQNNGV. The ends were cut back, 5 bases at V and 7 bases at J, with 21 bases in the middle. The CDR3 runs 16 residues. CDR3 coding DNA: TGTGCCAGCAGCACCCGGAGGACTCAGAGTAGTAACACCATATATTTT. This translates into CASSTRRTQSSNTIYF.

This clonotype was seen many times. This chain connects TRBV29-1 to TRBJ2-5; TRBD2 agrees at 8 bases. V dropped 8 bases and J dropped 4; count of bases not matched to a gene: 9. The CDR3 runs 13 residues. Germline V gene data show CDR1 as SQVTM and CDR2 as ANQGSEA. The CDR3 spells CSSALAGVETQYF. The CDR3 DNA is TGCAGCTCTGCTCTAGCGGGCGTAGAGACCCAGTACTTC. Drawing the rest from reference TRBV29-1 and TRBJ2-5, the complete variable domain is SAVISQKPSRDICQRGTSLTIQCQVDSQVTMMFWYRQQPGQSLTLIATANQGSEATYESGFVIDKFPISRPNLTFSTLTVSNMSPEDSSIYLCSSALAGVETQYFGPGTRLLVL.